This T cell receptor beta chain was documented in a study of blood T cell repertoires in COVID-19. Study context: The samples span acute and convalescent COVID-19 from the United States, Italy and Spain. T cells, B-cell-depleted T cells, or PBMCs supplied cDNA or gDNA.

This clone occurred a few times. The V gene's germline CDR1 is GTSNPN and CDR2 SVGIG (reference sequence). The CDR3 length is 11 residues. Trimming removed 2 bases from V and 3 bases from J, with 5 bases in between. Libraries were prepared by immunoSEQ multiplex PCR; TCRdb keeps only in-frame clonotypes and omits some of them. The table includes about 250,000 clones, roughly 80% detected once. The chain has TRBV30 and TRBJ2-7, with D possibly matching TRBD1 (5 bases). The source is a man older than 75 with acute or convalescent COVID-19. The specimen sequenced was peripheral blood. CDR3 in DNA: TGTGCCTGGAGTACAGGCTACGAGCAGTACTTC. The encoded protein is CAWSTGYEQYF.